This entry lists 30 T cell receptor beta chains sequenced from one sample in a study of T cells in Graves' hyperthyroidism and ophthalmopathy. Researchers took RNA transcripts and amplified the TCR beta CDR3 regions from them. First-round RT-PCR of the TCR CDR3 relied on the HTBI primer set. One entry per CDR3 protein results from TCRdb running MiXCR on the multiplex PCR reads. The sample carries 300,000 to 500,000 distinct CDR3 sequences, about an eighth recorded once. Sequencing was performed on blood. The receptors come from a man aged 50-60 years with Graves' ophthalmopathy.

The chain combines TRBV6-1 with TRBJ2-7, with 7 bases that match TRBD1. The CDR3 has 14 residues. V was pared by 3 bases and J by 6 bases, with 8 bases of the junction left unmatched. Germline loops: CDR1 MNHNS, CDR2 SASEGT. The CDR3 loop reads CASSDPTGRSEQYF. The CDR3 region has the DNA TGTGCCAGCAGTGACCCGACAGGGAGAAGCGAGCAGTACTTC.

The table lists this clonotype with a few counts. The V and J genes are TRBV15 and TRBJ2-5; D is perhaps TRBD2 (6 bases). Germline CDR1 and CDR2: LNHNV and YYDKDF (reference sequence). V was cut by 0 bases and J by 7 bases, with 9 bases left in between. The length of the CDR3 is 13 residues. CDR3 coding DNA: TGTGCCACCAGCAGAGAGGGACTCGGGACCCAGTACTTC. Translating gives CATSREGLGTQYF.

This clonotype was observed at least ten times. For the CDR3, the DNA is TGTGCCAGCAGTTACTCGACGTCCGGACTGAACACTGAAGCTTTCTTT. Translation gives CASSYSTSGLNTEAFF. J is TRBJ1-1 and V is TRBV6-5; D is unclear. Germline V gives CDR1 MNHEY, CDR2 SVGAGI. V was pared by 0 bases and J by 0 bases, with 11 bases between. The CDR3 runs 16 residues.

There are many counts of this clonotype. The chain has TRBV9 and TRBJ2-1; perhaps TRBD1 as D (7 bases). The CDR3 runs to 17 residues. The ends were cut back, 3 bases at V and 7 bases at J, with 23 bases in the middle. CDR1 SGDLS and CDR2 YYNGEE come from the germline V gene. Here the CDR3 reads CASSATGASLGRNEQFF. The CDR3 DNA reads TGTGCCAGCAGCGCTACAGGGGCTAGTCTAGGGAGGAATGAGCAGTTCTTC.

This clonotype was recorded many times. The chain couples TRBV3-1 to TRBJ2-1, with a tentative D call TRBD2 (5 bases). Germline lookup yields CDR1 LGHDT and CDR2 YNNKEL (reference sequence). The ends were cut back, 1 base at V and 7 bases at J, with 5 bases in the middle. There are 12 residues in the CDR3. The CDR3 here is CASSQGTNEQFF. CDR3 in DNA: TGTGCCAGCAGCCAAGGGACTAATGAGCAGTTCTTC.

This clonotype was observed at least ten times. The chain carries TRBV7-6 and TRBJ2-5, with TRBD2 matching over 16 bases. CDR3 length: 17 amino acids. Germline trimming cut 5 bases from V and 5 bases from J; bases unmatched to any gene: 8. Germline assignment: CDR1 SGHVS and CDR2 FNYEAQ. Here the CDR3 DNA reads TGTGCCAGCAGCCCTAAGGGACTAGCGGGAGGGTTGGAGACCCAGTACTTC. Translating it yields CASSPKGLAGGLETQYF.

The rearrangement links TRBV2 to TRBJ2-7; 14 bases fit TRBD2. CDR3 length equals 17 residues. The germline V gene encodes CDR1 SNHLY and CDR2 FYNNEI. The V gene end was trimmed by 1 base and the J gene end by 0 bases; junction bases not matched to a gene: 2. The chain's CDR3 is CASSEGLAGGSSYEQYF. CDR3 bases: TGTGCCAGCAGTGAAGGACTAGCGGGAGGGAGCTCCTACGAGCAGTACTTC. Complete variable domain (other parts from reference TRBV2 and TRBJ2-7): EPEVTQTPSHQVTQMGQEVILRCVPISNHLYFYWYRQILGQKVEFLVSFYNNEISEKSEIFDDQFSVERPDGSNFTLKIRSTKLEDSAMYFCASSEGLAGGSSYEQYFGPGTRLTVT.

V usage is TRBV30 and J usage is TRBJ1-2; perhaps TRBD1 as D (5 bases). This CDR3 comprises 13 residues. With 0 bases removed from V and 4 bases from J, the gap between germline ends came to 9 bases. CDR1 and CDR2 from the germline V gene are GTSNPN and SVGIG (reference sequence). CDR3 in amino acids: CAWSVRGVYGYTF. CDR3 DNA: TGTGCCTGGAGTGTACGGGGGGTCTATGGCTACACCTTC.

As concerns this clonotype: Just one base apart from a much larger clone, this may be a read error. This chain joins TRBV20-1 and TRBJ2-3; 10 nucleotides align to TRBD2. Looked up from germline, CDR1 is DFQATT and CDR2 is SNEGSKA (reference sequence). This CDR3 has 14 amino acids. CDR3 bases: TGCAGTGCTAGAGGGACTAGCGGCACAGATACGGAGTATTTT. Amino acid sequence: CSARGTSGTDTEYF.

This clonotype appeared many times. The V and J genes are TRBV18 and TRBJ1-6, with 10 bases lining up with TRBD1. V was clipped by 3 bases and J by 7 bases; unmatched bases: 6. The CDR3 spans 16 residues. Germline CDR1 reads KGHSH; CDR2 reads LQKENI. CDR3 coding DNA: TGTGCCAGCTCACCGGGACAGGGGACTCGAAATTCACCCCTCCACTTT. Amino acid sequence: CASSPGQGTRNSPLHF.

In its sample, this clonotype was seen many times. The chain uses TRBV30 and TRBJ1-5; unclear D gene. The CDR3 runs 14 residues. Germline assignment: CDR1 GTSNPN and CDR2 SVGIG (reference sequence). Trimming shortened V by 2 bases and J by 0 bases, and 8 bases separated the two germline ends. CDR3 region: CAWSIAYSNQPQHF. The CDR3 coding sequence is TGTGCCTGGAGTATTGCCTATAGCAATCAGCCCCAGCATTTT.

The sample holds many counts of this clonotype. As DNA, the CDR3 is TGTGCCAGCAGTACCCAGGGAATCAAGCAGCCCCAGCATTTT. Encoded protein: CASSTQGIKQPQHF. The genes are TRBV2 and TRBJ1-5, with a weak D call TRBD1 (5 bases). This CDR3 has 14 amino acids. V was clipped by 5 bases and J by 7 bases, with 15 bases between them. The germline V gene has CDR1 SNHLY and CDR2 FYNNEI.

This clonotype has a count of ten or more. The chain is built from TRBV18 and TRBJ1-1; D remains unclear. Germline values: CDR1 KGHSH, CDR2 LQKENI. The CDR3 is 19 residues long. The ends were cut back, 2 bases at V and 0 bases at J, with 22 bases in the middle. As DNA, the CDR3 is TGTGCCAGCTCACCAAATGTACGGAGGAAGGAACTCATGAACACTGAAGCTTTCTTT. Residues: CASSPNVRRKELMNTEAFF.

At least ten counts were recorded for this clonotype. The chain has TRBV2 and TRBJ2-5; no clear D gene. V was shortened by 7 bases and J by 5 bases, with 11 bases between the two germline ends. There are 12 residues in the CDR3. CDR1 SNHLY and CDR2 FYNNEI come from the germline V gene. CDR3 in amino acids: CASTAWGETQYF. In DNA, the CDR3 is TGTGCCAGCACAGCCTGGGGTGAGACCCAGTACTTC. Looking up the rest from reference TRBV2 and TRBJ2-5 gives the full variable domain: EPEVTQTPSHQVTQMGQEVILRCVPISNHLYFYWYRQILGQKVEFLVSFYNNEISEKSEIFDDQFSVERPDGSNFTLKIRSTKLEDSAMYFCASTAWGETQYFGPGTRLLVL.

This clonotype was picked up a small number of times. The rearrangement joins TRBV10-1 to TRBJ1-1; TRBD1 matches at 7 bases. Trimming removed 0 bases from V and 5 bases from J; junction bases left unmatched: 3. Germline V CDR1 and CDR2: WNHNN, SYGVQD (reference sequence). This CDR3 is built from 14 residues. CDR3 nucleotides: TGCGCCAGCAGTGAGTCGCAGACAGGGACTGAAGCTTTCTTT. It encodes CASSESQTGTEAFF.

In this sample, this clonotype turned up many times. V gene TRBV28 combines with J gene TRBJ1-1; D is ambiguous. The CDR3 spans 13 residues. Germline values: CDR1 MDHEN, CDR2 SYDVKM. V lost 6 bases to trimming and J lost 11 bases, with 19 bases between them. CDR3 in DNA: TGTGCCAGCAGCCAACCCGACCGAAACGACGCTTTCTTT. It translates to CASSQPDRNDAFF.

This clonotype has ten or more counts. This chain uses TRBV12-3 or TRBV12-4 with TRBJ2-3; 12 bases align to TRBD2. CDR3 length equals 17 residues. V trimming: 2 bases; J trimming: 7 bases; junction bases outside the gene matches: 10. The CDR3 nucleotides read TGTGCCAGCAGTTTACCGACACTAGCGGGAGGTGCTTATACGCAGTATTTT. Translation: CASSLPTLAGGAYTQYF.

This clonotype was observed a handful of times. The V and J genes are TRBV11-2 and TRBJ1-4; no reliable D call. Germline V gene sequence: CDR1 SGHAT, CDR2 FQNNGV. The CDR3 runs to 16 residues. Trimming shortened V by 5 bases and J by 8 bases, and 21 bases separated the two germline ends. CDR3: CASSPTPVERKEKLFF. The CDR3 bases are TGTGCCAGCAGCCCAACGCCGGTAGAGCGGAAAGAAAAACTGTTTTTT.

This clonotype showed up just a few times. The CDR3 DNA follows: TGTGCCAGTAGTCCTGACCCCGTCATGGATACGCAGTATTTT. Translating gives CASSPDPVMDTQYF. The rearrangement uses TRBV19 and TRBJ2-3, with D uncertain. Germline CDR1 and CDR2: LNHDA and SQIVND (reference sequence). The length of the CDR3 is 14 residues. V was pared by 5 bases and J by 6 bases, with 15 bases between.

The chain combines TRBV11-2 with TRBJ2-5; 11 bases align to TRBD2. The CDR3 has 20 amino acids. V lost 0 bases, J lost 2 bases, and 14 bases stayed unmatched. Germline lookup yields CDR1 SGHAT and CDR2 FQNNGV. The CDR3 nucleotides read TGTGCCAGCAGCTTAGAGGTTTTTTGGGATGGGACTAGCGGACAAGAGACCCAGTACTTC. Protein product: CASSLEVFWDGTSGQETQYF.

The rearrangement uses TRBV12-3 or TRBV12-4 and TRBJ1-6, with D tentatively TRBD1 (5 bases). The CDR3 loop spans 15 amino acids. The V gene lost 3 bases and the J gene lost 7 bases, with 13 bases spanning the gap. The CDR3 loop is CASSLMGGGNSPLHF. CDR3 DNA sequence: TGTGCCAGCAGTTTGATGGGGGGAGGGAATTCACCCCTCCACTTT.

This clonotype was detected many times. This sequence joins TRBV24-1 and TRBJ2-1, with 9 bases lining up with TRBD2. V lost 2 bases to trimming and J lost 7 bases; unmatched junction nucleotides: 2. Germline CDR1 reads KGHDR; CDR2 reads SFDVKD. The CDR3 is 14 residues long. The CDR3 nucleotides read TGTGCCACCAGTGATTCGGGACTAGCTAATGAGCAGTTCTTC. It is translated as CATSDSGLANEQFF.

The chain carries TRBV19 and TRBJ1-5; 7 bases fit TRBD1. The V gene's germline CDR1 is LNHDA and CDR2 SQIVND (reference sequence). This CDR3 is 16 amino acids long. The trim removed 3 bases at V and 5 bases at J, leaving 10 bases unmatched. The CDR3: CASSIDRTGLHQPQHF. The CDR3 bases are TGTGCCAGTAGTATCGACAGGACAGGCCTTCATCAGCCCCAGCATTTT.

With respect to this clonotype: The limits of the CDR3 on the DNA are not certain, so only TCRdb's listed CDR3 is given. The genes are TRBV19 and TRBJ2-4; the table names TRBD1, a call not compared with the DNA. Per germline, CDR1 LNHDA and CDR2 SQIVND (reference sequence). The CDR3 extends over 19 residues, inclusive of both ends. This CDR3 reads CASRGLFAGGTGVKNIQYF.

The rearrangement links TRBV6-1 to TRBJ2-7; 7 bases are a match to TRBD1. The J segment lost 0 bases and the V segment lost 6 bases, leaving 5 bases of the junction unmatched. Per the germline V gene, CDR1 is MNHNS and CDR2 is SASEGT. The CDR3 has 14 amino acids. The CDR3 reads CASSRTGDSYEQYF. The CDR3 DNA follows: TGTGCCAGCAGCCGAACAGGGGACTCCTACGAGCAGTACTTC.

This clonotype has at least ten counts. V gene TRBV3-1 combines with J gene TRBJ2-7; D unclear. Germline V gene data show CDR1 as LGHDT and CDR2 as YNNKEL (reference sequence). This CDR3 region has 11 residues. The V end was cut by 5 bases, the J end by 5 bases, with 7 bases between. CDR3 DNA: TGTGCCAGCAGCAACCTAAACGAGCAGTACTTC. Encoded protein: CASSNLNEQYF.

This clonotype came up many times. This chain joins TRBV18 and TRBJ2-3; a possible D gene is TRBD2 (6 bases). The V and J ends lost 5 bases and 4 bases respectively, with 16 bases between them. The V gene's germline CDR1 is KGHSH and CDR2 LQKENI. This CDR3 comprises 15 residues. The CDR3 DNA follows: TGTGCCAGCTCAGTAGACGGGAGCGCGGCAGATACGCAGTATTTT. Its translation: CASSVDGSAADTQYF.

Comments on this clonotype: A much bigger clone sits one base away, suggesting this may be a read error. V and J are TRBV7-2 and TRBJ2-7; tentatively, D is TRBD2 (5 bases). Germline V gene sequence: CDR1 SGHTA, CDR2 FQGNSA. CDR3 length equals 18 residues. The CDR3 loop reads CASSLAQLSGKSSYERYF. CDR3 nucleotides: TGTGCCAGCAGCTTAGCGCAATTGTCGGGGAAAAGCTCCTACGAGCGGTACTTC.

The chain uses TRBV25-1 and TRBJ2-7; the D is unclear. V was shortened by 8 bases and J by 6 bases, with 11 bases between the two germline ends. The germline CDR1 and CDR2 sequences are MGHDK and SYGVNS. This CDR3 is built from 11 residues. CDR3 residues: CASAEYSEQYF. The DNA for the CDR3 is TGTGCCAGCGCCGAGTATAGCGAGCAGTACTTC.

The table lists this clonotype with many counts. The V gene is TRBV27, the J gene TRBJ2-3; D might be TRBD1 or TRBD2, each matching 5 bases. Germline CDR1 is MNHEY and CDR2 is SMNVEV (reference sequence). CDR3 length equals 15 residues. The V and J ends lost 4 bases and 0 bases respectively, with 11 bases between them. This CDR3 reads CASSSRDDSTDTQYF. The CDR3 coding sequence is TGTGCCAGCAGTTCAAGGGACGATAGCACAGATACGCAGTATTTT.